This T cell receptor (beta chain) came from a study of blood T cell repertoires in COVID-19. Data came from immunoSEQ multiplex PCR; TCRdb stores just in-frame clones and leaves some out. The table shows 180,000 or so clones, with 80% occurring only once. Germline V CDR1 and CDR2: MDHEN, SYDVKM. With V trimmed by 5 bases and J by 3 bases, 7 bases remained unmatched. CDR3 length equals 15 residues. The specimen was PBMCs or T cells enriched from blood (not recorded which). The sequence was obtained from a man in his fifties or sixties who had been exposed to COVID-19. The rearrangement uses TRBV28 and TRBJ2-7; 10 bases map to TRBD2. CDR3 protein: CASSPSSGSIYEQYF. DNA for the CDR3: TGTGCCAGCAGTCCTTCTAGCGGGAGTATCTACGAGCAGTACTTC.